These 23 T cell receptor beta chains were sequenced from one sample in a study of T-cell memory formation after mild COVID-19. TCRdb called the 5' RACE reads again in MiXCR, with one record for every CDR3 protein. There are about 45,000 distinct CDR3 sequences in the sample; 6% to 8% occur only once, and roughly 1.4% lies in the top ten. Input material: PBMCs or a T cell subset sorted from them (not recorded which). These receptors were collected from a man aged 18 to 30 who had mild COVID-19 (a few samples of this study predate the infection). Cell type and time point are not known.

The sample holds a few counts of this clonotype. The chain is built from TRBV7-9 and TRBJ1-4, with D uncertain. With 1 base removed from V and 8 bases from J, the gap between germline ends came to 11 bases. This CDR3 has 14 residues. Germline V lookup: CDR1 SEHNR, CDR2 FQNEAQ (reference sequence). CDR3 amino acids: CASSLVGSREKLFF. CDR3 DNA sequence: TGTGCCAGCAGCTTAGTTGGCAGCAGGGAAAAACTGTTTTTT. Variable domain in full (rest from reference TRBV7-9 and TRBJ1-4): DTGVSQNPRHKITKRGQNVTFRCDPISEHNRLYWYRQTLGQGPEFLTYFQNEAQLEKSRLLSDRFSAERPKGSFSTLEIQRTEQGDSAMYLCASSLVGSREKLFFGSGTQLSVL.

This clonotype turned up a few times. DNA for the CDR3: TGTGCCAGCAGCCAGGTTCTCTCTGGAAACACCATATATTTT. Its translation: CASSQVLSGNTIYF. The chain carries TRBV3-1 and TRBJ1-3; the D is unclear. Looked up from germline, CDR1 is LGHDT and CDR2 is YNNKEL (reference sequence). The CDR3 is 14 residues long. Trimming shortened V by 3 bases and J by 0 bases, and 6 bases separated the two germline ends.

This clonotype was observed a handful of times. The CDR3 protein is CASSLRSGNTIYF. The CDR3, as DNA: TGTGCCAGCAGTTTACGCTCTGGAAACACCATATATTTT. The gene calls are TRBV12-3 or TRBV12-4 and TRBJ1-3; D unresolved. V was shortened by 2 bases and J by 0 bases, with 2 bases between the two germline ends. The CDR3 is 13 amino acids.

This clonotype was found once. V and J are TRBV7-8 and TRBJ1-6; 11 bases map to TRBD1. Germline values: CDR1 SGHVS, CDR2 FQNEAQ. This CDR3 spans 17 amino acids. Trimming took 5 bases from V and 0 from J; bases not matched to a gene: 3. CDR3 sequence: CASSAGTGGSYNSPLHF. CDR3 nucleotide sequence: TGTGCCAGCAGCGCCGGGACAGGGGGCTCCTATAATTCACCCCTCCACTTT.

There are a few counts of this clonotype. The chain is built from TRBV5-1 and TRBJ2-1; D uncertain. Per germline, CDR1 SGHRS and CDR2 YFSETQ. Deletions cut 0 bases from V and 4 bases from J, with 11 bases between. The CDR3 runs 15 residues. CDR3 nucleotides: TGCGCCAGCAGCTTGGGCTTGGATAATTACAATGAGCAGTTCTTC. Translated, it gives CASSLGLDNYNEQFF.

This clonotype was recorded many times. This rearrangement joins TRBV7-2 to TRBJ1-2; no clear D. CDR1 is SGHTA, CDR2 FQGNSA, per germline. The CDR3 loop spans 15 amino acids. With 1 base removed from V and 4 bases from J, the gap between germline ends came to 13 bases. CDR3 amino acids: CASSLGPGTIYGYTF. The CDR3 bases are TGTGCCAGCAGCTTAGGTCCAGGAACTATCTATGGCTACACCTTC.

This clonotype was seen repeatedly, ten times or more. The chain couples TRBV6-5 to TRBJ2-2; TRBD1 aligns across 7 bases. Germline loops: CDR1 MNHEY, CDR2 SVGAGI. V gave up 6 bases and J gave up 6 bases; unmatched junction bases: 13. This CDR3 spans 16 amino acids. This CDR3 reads CASRTPTGRGSGELFF. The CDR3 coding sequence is TGTGCCAGCAGAACTCCGACAGGGAGAGGGTCCGGGGAGCTGTTTTTT.

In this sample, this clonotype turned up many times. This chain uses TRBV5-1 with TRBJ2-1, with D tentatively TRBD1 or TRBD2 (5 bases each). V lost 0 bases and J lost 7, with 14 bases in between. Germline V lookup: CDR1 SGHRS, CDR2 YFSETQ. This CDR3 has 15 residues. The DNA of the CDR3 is TGCGCCAGCAGCTTGGCCGGGACGGATTCAAATGAGCAGTTCTTC. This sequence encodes CASSLAGTDSNEQFF.

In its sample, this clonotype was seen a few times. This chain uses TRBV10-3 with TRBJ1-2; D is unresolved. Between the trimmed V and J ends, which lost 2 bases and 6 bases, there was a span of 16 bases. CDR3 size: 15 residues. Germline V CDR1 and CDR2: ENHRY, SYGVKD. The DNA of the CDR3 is TGTGCCATCAGTGAGGGTGATTTCGTGGGGAATGGCTACACCTTC. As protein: CAISEGDFVGNGYTF.

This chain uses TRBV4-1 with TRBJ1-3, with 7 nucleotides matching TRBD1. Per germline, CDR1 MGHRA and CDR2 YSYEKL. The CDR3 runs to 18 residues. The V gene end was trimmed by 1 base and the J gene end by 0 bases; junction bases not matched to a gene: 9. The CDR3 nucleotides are TGCGCCAGCAGCCAAGCGGTTAGGGGACAGCGCTCTGGAAACACCATATATTTT. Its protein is CASSQAVRGQRSGNTIYF.

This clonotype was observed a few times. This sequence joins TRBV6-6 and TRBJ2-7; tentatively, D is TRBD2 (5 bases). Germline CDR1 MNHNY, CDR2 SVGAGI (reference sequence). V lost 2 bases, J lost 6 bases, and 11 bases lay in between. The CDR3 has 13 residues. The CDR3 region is CASSYPGKGEQYV. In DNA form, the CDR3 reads TGTGCCAGCAGTTACCCGGGGAAGGGCGAGCAGTACGTC.

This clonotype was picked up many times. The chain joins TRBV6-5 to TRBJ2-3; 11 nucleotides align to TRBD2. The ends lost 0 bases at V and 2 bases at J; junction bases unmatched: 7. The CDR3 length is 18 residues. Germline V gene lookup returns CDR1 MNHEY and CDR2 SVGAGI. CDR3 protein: CASSYSLPSGRITDTQYF. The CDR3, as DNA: TGTGCCAGCAGTTACTCGCTTCCTAGCGGGAGGATCACAGATACGCAGTATTTT.

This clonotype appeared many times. The CDR3 reads CASAGTESYEQYF. CDR3 bases: TGTGCCTCCGCCGGGACAGAGTCCTACGAGCAGTACTTC. This chain uses TRBV7-9 with TRBJ2-7, with 7 positions matching TRBD1. V dropped 11 bases and J dropped 1; count of bases not matched to a gene: 8. The length of the CDR3 is 13 residues. Germline assignment: CDR1 SEHNR and CDR2 FQNEAQ (reference sequence).

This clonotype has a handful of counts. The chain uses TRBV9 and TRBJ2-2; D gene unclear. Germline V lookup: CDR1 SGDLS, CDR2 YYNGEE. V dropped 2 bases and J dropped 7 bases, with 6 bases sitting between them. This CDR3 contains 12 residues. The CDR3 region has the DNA TGTGCCAGCAGCGTTAGTTTCGGGGAGCTGTTTTTT. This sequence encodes CASSVSFGELFF.

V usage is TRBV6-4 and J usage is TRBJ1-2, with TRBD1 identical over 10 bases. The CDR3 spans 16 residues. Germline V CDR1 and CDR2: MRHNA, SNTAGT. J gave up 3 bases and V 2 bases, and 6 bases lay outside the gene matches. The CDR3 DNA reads TGTGCCAGCAGTGACAACCCCGGGACAGGGGACTATGGCTACACCTTC. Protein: CASSDNPGTGDYGYTF.

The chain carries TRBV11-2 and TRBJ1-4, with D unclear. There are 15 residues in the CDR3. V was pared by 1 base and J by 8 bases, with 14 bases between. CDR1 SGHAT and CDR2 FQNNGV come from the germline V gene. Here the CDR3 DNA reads TGTGCCAGCAGCTTAGGCGGGCAAGGACGGGAAAAACTGTTTTTT. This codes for CASSLGGQGREKLFF.

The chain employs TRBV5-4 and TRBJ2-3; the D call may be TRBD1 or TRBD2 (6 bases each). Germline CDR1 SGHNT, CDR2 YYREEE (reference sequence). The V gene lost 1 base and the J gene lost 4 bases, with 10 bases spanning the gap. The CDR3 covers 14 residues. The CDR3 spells CASSLPGAADTQYF. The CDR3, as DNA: TGTGCCAGCAGCTTGCCGGGGGCGGCAGATACGCAGTATTTT. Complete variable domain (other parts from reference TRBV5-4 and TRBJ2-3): ETGVTQSPTHLIKTRGQQVTLRCSSQSGHNTVSWYQQALGQGPQFIFQYYREEENGRGNFPPRFSGLQFPNYSSELNVNALELDDSALYLCASSLPGAADTQYFGPGTRLTVL.

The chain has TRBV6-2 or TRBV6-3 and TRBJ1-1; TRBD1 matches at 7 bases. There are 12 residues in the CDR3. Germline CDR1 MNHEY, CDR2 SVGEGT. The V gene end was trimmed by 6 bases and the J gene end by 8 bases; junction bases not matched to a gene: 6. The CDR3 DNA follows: TGTGCCAGCAGACCCTCAGGGGGAGAAGCTTTCTTT. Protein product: CASRPSGGEAFF.

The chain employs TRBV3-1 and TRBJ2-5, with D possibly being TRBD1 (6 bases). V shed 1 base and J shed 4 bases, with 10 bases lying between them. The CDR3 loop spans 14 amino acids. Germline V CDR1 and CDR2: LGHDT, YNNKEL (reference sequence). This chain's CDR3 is CASSQGRRGETQYF. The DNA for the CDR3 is TGTGCCAGCAGCCAAGGGCGCAGGGGAGAGACCCAGTACTTC.

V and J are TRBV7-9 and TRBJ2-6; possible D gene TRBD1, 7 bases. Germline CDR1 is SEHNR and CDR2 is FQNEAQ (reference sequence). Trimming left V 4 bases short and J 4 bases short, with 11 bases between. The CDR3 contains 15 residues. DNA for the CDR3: TGTGCCAGCAGCTCCCAGGGGGGAGGGGCCAACGTCCTGACTTTC. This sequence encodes CASSSQGGGANVLTF.

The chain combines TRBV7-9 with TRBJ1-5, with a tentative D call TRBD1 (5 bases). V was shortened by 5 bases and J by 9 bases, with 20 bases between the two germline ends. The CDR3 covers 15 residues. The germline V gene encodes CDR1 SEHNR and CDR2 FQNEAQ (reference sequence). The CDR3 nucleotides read TGTGCCAGCAGCGCAGGGTCCCACGACGACCGGCCCCAGCATTTT. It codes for CASSAGSHDDRPQHF.

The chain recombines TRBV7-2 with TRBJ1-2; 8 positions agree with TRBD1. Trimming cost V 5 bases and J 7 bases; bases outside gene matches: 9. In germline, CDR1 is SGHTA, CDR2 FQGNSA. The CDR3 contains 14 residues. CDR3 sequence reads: CASSQAPQGAGYTF. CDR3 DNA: TGTGCCAGCAGCCAGGCCCCCCAGGGGGCTGGCTACACCTTC.

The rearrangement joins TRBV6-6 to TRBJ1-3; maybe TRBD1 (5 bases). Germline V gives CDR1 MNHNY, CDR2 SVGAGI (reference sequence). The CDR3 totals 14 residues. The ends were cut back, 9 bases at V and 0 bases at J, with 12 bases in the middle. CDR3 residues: CASHTTGSGNTIYF. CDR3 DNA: TGTGCCAGTCACACCACAGGCTCTGGAAACACCATATATTTT.